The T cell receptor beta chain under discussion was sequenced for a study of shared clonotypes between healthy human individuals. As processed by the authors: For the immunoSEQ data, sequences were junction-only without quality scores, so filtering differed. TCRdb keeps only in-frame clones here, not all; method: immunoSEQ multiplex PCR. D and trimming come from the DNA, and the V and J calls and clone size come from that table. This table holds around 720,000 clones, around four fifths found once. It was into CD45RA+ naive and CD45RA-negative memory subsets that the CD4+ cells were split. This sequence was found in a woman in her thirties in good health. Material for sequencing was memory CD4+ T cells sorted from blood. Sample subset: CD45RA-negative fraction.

CDR3 coding DNA: TGTGCCACCAGCAGCAGGGACGGAAAGTCCTTCTATAGCAATCAGCCCCAGCATTTT. Residues: CATSSRDGKSFYSNQPQHF. V and J are TRBV15 and TRBJ1-5; D is perhaps TRBD1 (5 bases). CDR1 LNHNV and CDR2 YYDKDF come from the germline V gene (reference sequence). This CDR3 contains 19 residues. V lost 3 bases, J lost 0 bases, and 21 bases lay in between.